This T cell receptor (beta chain) was retrieved from a study of shared clonotypes between healthy human individuals. The overall study: Per donor, three plates held CD4 naive cells, three held CD4 memory, two held CD8 naive and one held CD8 memory.

The study's findings and limits: Clonotypes that were shared across a few donors made up around 5% of naive CD4 clonotypes.

This CDR3 contains 14 residues. Germline-derived CDR1 and CDR2 are LNHNV and YYDKDF (reference sequence). V lost 6 bases and J 2 bases, leaving 14 bases between the germline ends. About this clone itself: Its antigen remains unknown.

Only Caucasian adults living in Nashville, Tennessee served as donors. The data were produced by immunoSEQ multiplex PCR, yet TCRdb's version contains in-frame clones alone and is incomplete. The sample includes about 1.1 million clones, around three quarters seen only once; the top ten take 0.89%. Sequenced material: memory CD4+ T cells from PBMCs. Regarding subset: CD45RA-negative fraction. The clonotype comes from a man younger than 30 in good health. Some clones in this sample may be carry-over from other donors' samples. The chain uses TRBV15 and TRBJ2-7, with D possibly matching TRBD1 (5 bases). CDR3 sequence: CATRGREGPYEQYF. In DNA form, the CDR3 reads TGTGCCACCAGGGGCAGGGAAGGCCCCTACGAGCAGTACTTC.